This T cell receptor beta chain was observed in a study of cytomegalovirus exposure and HLA in healthy donors. Findings and limits, study-wide: One cluster of highly shared sequence variants probably arose as a sequencing artifact. The availability of immune exposure information extended only to CMV serostatus. TCR beta chains associated with HLA were, in a later analysis, more clonally expanded than equally common others.

Amplification used 60 Vbeta primers and 13 Jbeta primers. The protocol was immunoSEQ multiplex PCR, while the TCRdb copy is restricted to in-frame clones and leaves out a portion. Among some 150,000 clones, roughly 80% were seen once, and the ten largest hold 3%. Points on this clone: Its antigen is unknown. Distinct nucleotide sequences in the sample also encode this CDR3.

Nominally healthy donors were sampled, though unrecorded immune exposures were likely. V shed 2 bases and J shed 1 base, with 5 bases lying between them. The germline V gene encodes CDR1 LNHDA and CDR2 SQIVND (reference sequence). The CDR3 sequence is 13 residues long. The origin of this receptor is a man aged 40-55 years in good health and CMV-seropositive. The rearrangement links TRBV19 to TRBJ1-1; no clear D. The sequencing input was PBMCs. CDR3 coding DNA: TGTGCCAGTAGTATATCAGGGAACACTGAAGCTTTCTTT. Its translation: CASSISGNTEAFF.